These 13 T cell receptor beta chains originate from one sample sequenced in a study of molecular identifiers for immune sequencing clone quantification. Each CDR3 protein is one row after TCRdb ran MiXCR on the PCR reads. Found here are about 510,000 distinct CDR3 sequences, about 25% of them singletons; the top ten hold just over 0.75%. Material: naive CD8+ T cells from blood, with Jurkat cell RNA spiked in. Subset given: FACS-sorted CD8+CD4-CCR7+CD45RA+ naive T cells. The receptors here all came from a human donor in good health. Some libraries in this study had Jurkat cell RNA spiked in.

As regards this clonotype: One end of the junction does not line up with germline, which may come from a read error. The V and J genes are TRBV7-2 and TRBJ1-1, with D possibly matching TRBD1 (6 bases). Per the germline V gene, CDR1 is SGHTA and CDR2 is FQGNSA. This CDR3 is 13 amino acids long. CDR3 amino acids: CAGSLGGGTEAFF. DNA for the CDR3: TGTGCCGGCAGCTTAGGGGGGGGCACTGAAGCTTTCTTT.

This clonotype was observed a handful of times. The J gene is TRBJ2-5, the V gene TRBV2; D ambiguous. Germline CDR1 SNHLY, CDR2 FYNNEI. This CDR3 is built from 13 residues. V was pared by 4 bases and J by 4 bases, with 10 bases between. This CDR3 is CASSVGPIETQYF. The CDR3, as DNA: TGTGCCAGCAGTGTGGGTCCCATAGAGACCCAGTACTTC.

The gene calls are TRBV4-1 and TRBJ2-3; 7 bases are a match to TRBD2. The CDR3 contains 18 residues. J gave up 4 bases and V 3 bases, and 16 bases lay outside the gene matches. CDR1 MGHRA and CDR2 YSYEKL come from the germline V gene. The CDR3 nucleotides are TGCGCCAGCAGCCACGACACGGGGGGAAACAGGAGCCCAGATACGCAGTATTTT. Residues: CASSHDTGGNRSPDTQYF.

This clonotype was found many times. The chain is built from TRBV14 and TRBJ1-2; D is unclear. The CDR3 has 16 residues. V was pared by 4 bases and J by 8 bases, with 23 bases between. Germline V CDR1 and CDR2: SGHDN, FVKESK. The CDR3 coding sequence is TGTGCCAGCAGCCCTATGCATTTCGTTAACCGAGAGGGCTACACCTTC. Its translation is CASSPMHFVNREGYTF. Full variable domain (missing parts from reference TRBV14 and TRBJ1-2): EAGVTQFPSHSVIEKGQTVTLRCDPISGHDNLYWYRRVMGKEIKFLLHFVKESKQDESGMPNNRFLAERTGGTYSTLKVQPAELEDSGVYFCASSPMHFVNREGYTFGSGTRLTVV.

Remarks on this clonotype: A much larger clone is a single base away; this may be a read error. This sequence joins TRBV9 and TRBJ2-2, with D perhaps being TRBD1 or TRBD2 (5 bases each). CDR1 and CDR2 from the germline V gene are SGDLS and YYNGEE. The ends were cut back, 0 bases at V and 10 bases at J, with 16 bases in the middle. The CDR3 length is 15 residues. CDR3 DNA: TGTGCCAGCAGCGTAGGGGCAGGGACCCCCGAGGAGCTGTTTTTT. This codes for CASSVGAGTPEELFF.

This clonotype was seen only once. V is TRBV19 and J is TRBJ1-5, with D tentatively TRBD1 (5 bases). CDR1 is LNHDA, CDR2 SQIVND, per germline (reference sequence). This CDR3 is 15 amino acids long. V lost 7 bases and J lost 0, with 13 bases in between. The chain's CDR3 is CASTWDGYSNQPQHF. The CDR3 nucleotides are TGTGCCAGTACTTGGGACGGATATAGCAATCAGCCCCAGCATTTT.

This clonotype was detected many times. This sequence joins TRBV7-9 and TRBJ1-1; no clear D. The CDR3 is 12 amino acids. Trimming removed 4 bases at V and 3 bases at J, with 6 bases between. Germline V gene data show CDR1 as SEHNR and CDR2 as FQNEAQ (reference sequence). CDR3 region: CASSSLDTEAFF. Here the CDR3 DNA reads TGTGCCAGCAGCTCCCTGGACACTGAAGCTTTCTTT.

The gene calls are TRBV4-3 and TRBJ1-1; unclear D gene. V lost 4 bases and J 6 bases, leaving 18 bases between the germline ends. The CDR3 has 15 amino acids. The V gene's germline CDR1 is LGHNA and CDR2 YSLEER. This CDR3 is CASSPVFERSPEAFF. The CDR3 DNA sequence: TGCGCCAGCAGCCCGGTGTTCGAGCGGAGCCCTGAAGCTTTCTTT.

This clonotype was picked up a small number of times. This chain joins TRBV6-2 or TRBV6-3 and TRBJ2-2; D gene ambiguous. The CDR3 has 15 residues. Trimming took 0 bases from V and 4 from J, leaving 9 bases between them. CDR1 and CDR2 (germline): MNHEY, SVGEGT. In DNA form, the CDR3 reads TGTGCCAGCAGTTACTCAAACGGAGCCACCGGGGAGCTGTTTTTT. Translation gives CASSYSNGATGELFF.

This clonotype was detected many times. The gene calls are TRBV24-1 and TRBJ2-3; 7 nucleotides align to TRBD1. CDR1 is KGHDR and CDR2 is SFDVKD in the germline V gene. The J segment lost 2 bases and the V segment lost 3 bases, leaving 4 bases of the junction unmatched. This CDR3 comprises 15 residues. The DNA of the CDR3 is TGTGCCACCAGTGATGAGACAGGGTACACAGATACGCAGTATTTT. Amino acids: CATSDETGYTDTQYF.

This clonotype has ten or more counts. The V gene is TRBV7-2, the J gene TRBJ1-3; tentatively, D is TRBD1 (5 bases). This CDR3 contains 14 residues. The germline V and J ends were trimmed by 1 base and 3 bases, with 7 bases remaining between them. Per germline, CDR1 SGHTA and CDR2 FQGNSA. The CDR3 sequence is CASSLDRNGNTIYF. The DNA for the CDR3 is TGTGCCAGCAGCTTAGACAGGAATGGAAACACCATATATTTT.

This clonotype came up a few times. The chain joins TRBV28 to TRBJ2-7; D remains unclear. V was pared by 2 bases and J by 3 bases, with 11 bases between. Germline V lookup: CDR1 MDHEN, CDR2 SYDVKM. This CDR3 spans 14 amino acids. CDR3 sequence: CASSLGPSFYEQYF. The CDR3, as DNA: TGTGCCAGCAGTTTAGGACCGAGTTTCTACGAGCAGTACTTC.

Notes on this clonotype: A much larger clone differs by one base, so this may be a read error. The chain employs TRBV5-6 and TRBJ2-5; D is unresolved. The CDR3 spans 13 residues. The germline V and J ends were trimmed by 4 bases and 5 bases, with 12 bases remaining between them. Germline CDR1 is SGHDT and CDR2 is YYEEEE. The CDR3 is CASSGPSLETQYF. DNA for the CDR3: TGTGCCAGCAGCGGGCCCTCCCTCGAGACCCAGTACTTC.